The 18 T cell receptor beta chains reported below all come from one sample, sequenced in a study of T cells after yellow fever vaccination. One entry per CDR3 protein results from TCRdb running MiXCR on the 5' RACE reads. The table includes some 320,000 distinct CDR3 sequences, 7.5% to 9% detected once. Sequenced material: CD4+ T cells sorted from PBMCs, taken 5 days after the yellow fever booster vaccination. Receptors were obtained from a man aged 18 to 29 who received the YFV17D yellow fever vaccine.

This clonotype has just a few counts. J is TRBJ2-1 and V is TRBV5-4; D is undetermined. Germline V gene lookup returns CDR1 SGHNT and CDR2 YYREEE (reference sequence). V was clipped by 4 bases and J by 4 bases, with 18 bases between them. This CDR3 comprises 16 residues. This chain's CDR3 is CASSLGHSVNYNEQFF. In DNA, the CDR3 is TGTGCCAGCAGCCTCGGCCATAGTGTAAATTACAATGAGCAGTTCTTC.

This sequence joins TRBV5-4 and TRBJ1-1, with D uncertain. CDR3 length: 14 residues. V shed 4 bases and J shed 0 bases, with 10 bases lying between them. Per germline, CDR1 SGHNT and CDR2 YYREEE (reference sequence). This chain's CDR3 is CASSGARLNTEAFF. The CDR3, as DNA: TGTGCCAGCAGCGGAGCCCGGCTGAACACTGAAGCTTTCTTT.

The genes are TRBV18 and TRBJ1-3; TRBD1 is a possible D gene (5 bases). The CDR3 has 14 residues. Between the trimmed V and J ends, which lost 6 bases and 5 bases, there was a span of 14 bases. Germline CDR1 KGHSH, CDR2 LQKENI. CDR3 DNA: TGTGCCAGCTCCCCGGGAGCAGGGCGAAACACCATATATTTT. Translating it yields CASSPGAGRNTIYF.

This clonotype was counted between two and nine times. The rearrangement links TRBV15 to TRBJ1-5, with 7 nucleotides matching TRBD1. CDR1 and CDR2 (germline): LNHNV, YYDKDF (reference sequence). V shed 0 bases, J shed 7 bases, and the junction held 12 bases outside the gene matches. The CDR3 contains 17 residues. CDR3: CATSRESPVTGNQPQHF. In DNA, the CDR3 is TGTGCCACCAGCAGAGAAAGTCCCGTGACAGGGAACCAGCCCCAGCATTTT.

CDR3 sequence reads: CASSSTQGLHYEQYF. DNA for the CDR3: TGCGCCAGCAGCTCGACCCAGGGACTCCACTACGAGCAGTACTTC. The chain links TRBV5-1 to TRBJ2-7; possibly TRBD2 for D (6 bases). V was cut by 3 bases and J by 3 bases, with 16 bases left in between. The CDR3 is 15 amino acids. Germline V gene sequence: CDR1 SGHRS, CDR2 YFSETQ. The entire variable domain, with the rest obtained from reference TRBV5-1 and TRBJ2-7, is as follows: KAGVTQTPRYLIKTRGQQVTLSCSPISGHRSVSWYQQTPGQGLQFLFEYFSETQRNKGNFPGRFSGRQFSNSRSEMNVSTLELGDSALYLCASSSTQGLHYEQYFGPGTRLTVT.

This clonotype has ten or more counts. The rearrangement links TRBV7-2 to TRBJ2-3; D might be TRBD1 or TRBD2, each matching 7 bases. CDR1 is SGHTA, CDR2 FQGNSA, per germline. Trimming removed 7 bases from V and 2 bases from J, with 16 bases in between. This CDR3 is built from 15 residues. The CDR3: CASNPGGVPTDTQYF. The CDR3, as DNA: TGTGCCAGCAACCCAGGGGGGGTTCCCACAGATACGCAGTATTTT.

The V and J genes are TRBV11-2 and TRBJ2-3, with a weak D call TRBD2 (7 bases). The germline gives CDR1 SGHAT, CDR2 FQNNGV. This CDR3 contains 17 residues. Trimming cost V 5 bases and J 6 bases, with 24 bases left between them. The CDR3 DNA reads as TGTGCCAGCAGCCCGGACTACTTACCTAAGGGGGGGGATACGCAGTATTTT. Translating it yields CASSPDYLPKGGDTQYF.

In nucleotides, the CDR3 is TGTGCCAGCAGCCAGCGGTTCGCGCAGTTCTTC. It encodes CASSQRFAQFF. This chain joins TRBV7-2 and TRBJ2-1; a weak D match, TRBD2 (5 bases). V lost 5 bases and J 12 bases, leaving 11 bases between the germline ends. Germline V gene sequence: CDR1 SGHTA, CDR2 FQGNSA. This CDR3 is 11 amino acids long.

This clonotype has only a few counts. This chain uses TRBV20-1 with TRBJ2-1; no clear D. Germline CDR1 reads DFQATT; CDR2 reads SNEGSKA (reference sequence). V was clipped by 3 bases and J by 6 bases, with 6 bases between them. This CDR3 contains 11 residues. CDR3: CSASLGNEQFF. CDR3 nucleotides: TGCAGTGCTAGTCTCGGCAATGAGCAGTTCTTC.

In this sample, this clonotype turned up many times. V is TRBV18 and J is TRBJ2-7, with D perhaps TRBD2 (5 bases). V was trimmed by 3 bases and J by 7 bases, leaving 7 bases between them. The CDR3 is 11 amino acids. In germline, CDR1 is KGHSH, CDR2 LQKENI. The CDR3 region is CASSPPGEQYF. The CDR3, as DNA: TGTGCCAGCTCACCCCCGGGGGAGCAGTACTTC. The full variable domain, in which reference TRBV18 and TRBJ2-7 provide the parts outside the CDR3, is NAGVMQNPRHLVRRRGQEARLRCSPMKGHSHVYWYRQLPEEGLKFMVYLQKENIIDESGMPKERFSAEFPKEGPSILRIQQVVRGDSAAYFCASSPPGEQYFGPGTRLTVT.

Many counts were recorded for this clonotype. The chain joins TRBV12-3 or TRBV12-4 to TRBJ1-2; 10 nucleotides align to TRBD1. The CDR3 is made up of 13 amino acids. Losses at the gene ends were 5 bases for V and 8 bases for J; bases not matched to a gene: 5. CDR3 protein: CASSQTGGRGYTF. Here the CDR3 DNA reads TGTGCCAGCAGTCAGACAGGGGGCCGGGGCTACACCTTC.

The chain joins TRBV4-3 to TRBJ1-2; tentatively, D is TRBD1 (5 bases). In germline, CDR1 is LGHNA, CDR2 YSLEER. Trimming took off 3 bases at V and 14 bases at J, with 19 bases between the two ends. This CDR3 has 13 residues. The CDR3 reads CASSHAAGRGATF. In DNA, the CDR3 is TGCGCCAGCAGCCACGCCGCAGGGAGAGGAGCTACCTTC.

This clonotype was observed a handful of times. The rearrangement joins TRBV27 to TRBJ1-4, with D perhaps matching TRBD1 (5 bases). Germline-derived CDR1 and CDR2 are MNHEY and SMNVEV (reference sequence). The length of the CDR3 is 15 residues. V shed 5 bases and J shed 7 bases, with 17 bases lying between them. The CDR3 nucleotides read TGTGCCAGCAGTGGCCGTGGGGGAGGGCCTGAAAAACTGTTTTTT. As protein: CASSGRGGGPEKLFF.

Written as DNA, the CDR3 is TGCAGTGCTGAACAGGGGGCAGGGAGCAATCAGCCCCAGCATTTT. It translates to CSAEQGAGSNQPQHF. The V and J genes are TRBV20-1 and TRBJ1-5, with 9 nucleotides matching TRBD1. The CDR3 extends over 15 amino acids. Germline trimming cut 5 bases from V and 1 base from J; bases unmatched to any gene: 6. Germline values: CDR1 DFQATT, CDR2 SNEGSKA (reference sequence).

V gene TRBV18 combines with J gene TRBJ1-5, with 8 bases matching TRBD1. J was trimmed by 8 bases and V by 6 bases; bases with no gene match: 6. Germline-derived CDR1 and CDR2 are KGHSH and LQKENI. The CDR3 runs 13 residues. The CDR3 bases are TGTGCCAGCTCTTCAGGGGGCGGGGAGCCCCAGCATTTT. This encodes CASSSGGGEPQHF. Complete variable domain (other parts from reference TRBV18 and TRBJ1-5): NAGVMQNPRHLVRRRGQEARLRCSPMKGHSHVYWYRQLPEEGLKFMVYLQKENIIDESGMPKERFSAEFPKEGPSILRIQQVVRGDSAAYFCASSSGGGEPQHFGDGTRLSIL.

V is TRBV29-1 and J is TRBJ2-5; D unclear. The CDR3 spans 11 residues. Germline lookup yields CDR1 SQVTM and CDR2 ANQGSEA. V lost 4 bases and J lost 9, with 12 bases in between. Here the CDR3 DNA reads TGCAGCGTTGTTCCGGGTAAGGCCCAGTACTTC. It specifies CSVVPGKAQYF.

There are a few counts of this clonotype. The rearrangement links TRBV3-1 to TRBJ1-5; 8 positions match TRBD1. The CDR3 contains 15 residues. After removal of 2 bases from V and 6 bases from J, the junction contained 6 bases not matched to a gene. CDR1 LGHDT and CDR2 YNNKEL come from the germline V gene (reference sequence). CDR3 sequence (DNA): TGTGCCAGCAGCCAAACCGGACAGGGAGGTCAGCCCCAGCATTTT. Translated, it gives CASSQTGQGGQPQHF. The full variable domain, in which reference TRBV3-1 and TRBJ1-5 provide the parts outside the CDR3, is DTAVSQTPKYLVTQMGNDKSIKCEQNLGHDTMYWYKQDSKKFLKIMFSYNNKELIINETVPNRFSPKSPDKAHLNLHINSLELGDSAVYFCASSQTGQGGQPQHFGDGTRLSIL.

This rearrangement joins TRBV19 to TRBJ2-1, with 7 bases fitting TRBD2. The V gene's germline CDR1 is LNHDA and CDR2 SQIVND (reference sequence). The CDR3 extends over 16 amino acids. The ends lost 8 bases at V and 6 bases at J; junction bases unmatched: 16. CDR3: CASAPRKTGGINEQFF. CDR3 nucleotide sequence: TGTGCCAGTGCGCCCCGAAAGACGGGAGGAATCAATGAGCAGTTCTTC.